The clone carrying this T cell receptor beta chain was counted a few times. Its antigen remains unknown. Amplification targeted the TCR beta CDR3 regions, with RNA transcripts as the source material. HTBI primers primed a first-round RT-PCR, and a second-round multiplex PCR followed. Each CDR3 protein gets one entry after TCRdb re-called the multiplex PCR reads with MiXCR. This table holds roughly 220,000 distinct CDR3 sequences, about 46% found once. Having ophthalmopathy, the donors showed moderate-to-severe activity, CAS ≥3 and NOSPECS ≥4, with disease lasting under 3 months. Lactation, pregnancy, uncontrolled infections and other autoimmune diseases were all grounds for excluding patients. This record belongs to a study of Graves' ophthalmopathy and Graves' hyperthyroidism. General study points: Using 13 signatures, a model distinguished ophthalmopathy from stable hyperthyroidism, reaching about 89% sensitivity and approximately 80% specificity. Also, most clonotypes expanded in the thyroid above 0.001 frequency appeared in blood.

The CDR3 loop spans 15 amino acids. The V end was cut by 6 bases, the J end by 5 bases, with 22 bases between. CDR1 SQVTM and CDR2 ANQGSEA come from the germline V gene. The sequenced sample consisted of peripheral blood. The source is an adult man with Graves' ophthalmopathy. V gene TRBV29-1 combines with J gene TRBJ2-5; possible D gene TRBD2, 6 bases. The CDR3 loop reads CSVDGTPRGSETQYF. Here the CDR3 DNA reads TGCAGCGTGGACGGGACTCCCAGAGGGTCCGAGACCCAGTACTTC.